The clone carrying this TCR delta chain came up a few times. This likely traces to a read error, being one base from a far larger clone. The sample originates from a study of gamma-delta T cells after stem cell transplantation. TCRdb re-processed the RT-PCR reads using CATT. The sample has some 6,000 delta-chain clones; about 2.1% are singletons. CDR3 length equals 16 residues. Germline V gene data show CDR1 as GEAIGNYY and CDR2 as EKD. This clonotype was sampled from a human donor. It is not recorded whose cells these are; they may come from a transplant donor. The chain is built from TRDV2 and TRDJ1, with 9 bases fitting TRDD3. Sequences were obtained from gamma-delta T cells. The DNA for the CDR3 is TGTGCCTGTGACACGGTGGGGGATATCGGCACCTATAAACTCATCTTT. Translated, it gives CACDTVGDIGTYKLIF.